These T cell receptor beta chains were read from a single sample in a study of response to subunit inactivated influenza vaccine. One entry per CDR3 protein, called by TCRdb with MiXCR from the RT-PCR reads. The repertoire includes about 530,000 distinct CDR3 sequences, roughly 13% of them detected once, and around 14% sits in the top ten. The material sequenced was PBMCs from blood, taken 35 to 45 days after vaccination. Every receptor here comes from a man aged 45 to 65 who received an inactivated influenza vaccine. Both conserved end residues are trimmed from each CDR3. Fields, in order: V gene, CDR3 length, CDR3 protein.

V: TRBV15; length: 15; CDR3: ATSRETGGWIKNIQY
V: TRBV10-3; length: 12; CDR3: AINVAGGQTEAF
V: TRBV20-1; length: 12; CDR3: SASTGVWTGELF
V: TRBV7-2; length: 14; CDR3: ASSPGHYISYNEQF
V: TRBV20-1; length: 13; CDR3: SASSGTTSTDTQY
V: TRBV9; length: 13; CDR3: ASSELAGVYNEQF
V: TRBV6-2/TRBV6-3; length: 9; CDR3: ASGNYNEQF
V: TRBV29-1; length: 9; CDR3: SVNRDLEAF
V: TRBV2; length: 9; CDR3: ASSEEETQY
V: TRBV6-1; length: 12; CDR3: ASGPTGSNEKLF
V: TRBV12-3/TRBV12-4; length: 14; CDR3: ASSSPRGPPSHEQF
V: TRBV28; length: 12; CDR3: ASRRGRVDYGYT
V: TRBV29-1; length: 14; CDR3: SVGTSTTPTYNEQF
V: TRBV7-6; length: 18; CDR3: ASSLAFTGASGRSYNEQF
V: TRBV6-1; length: 11; CDR3: ASSRALRETQY